This T cell receptor (beta chain) was profiled in a study of patients and donors after allogeneic stem cell transplantation (dated by TCRdb to the early 2020s). As to this clonotype: No cognate antigen has been identified for it. There are no base qualities to consult, and no much larger clone falls within one base.

The receptor library was made with RT-PCR. Sequencing relied on a NextSeq 550. TCRdb reprocessing: public reads trimmed at Q25 with fastp, clones called with MiXCR, in-frame beta chains kept. CDR3 protein sequences are deduplicated, and each keeps its most common genes and DNA. Recorded for this sample are 400,000 to 500,000 distinct CDR3 sequences; 16% of them occurred a single time. Around 7.9% of the sample lies in the top ten. The cysteine opens and the phenylalanine closes a CDR3 of 13 amino acids. CDR3 DNA is the only sequence kept; it has 39 bases, read in frame from the first base. The V end loses 3 bases and the J end loses 8 bases, and a stretch of 13 bases separates them.

The chain is made from TRBV12-3 or TRBV12-4 and TRBJ1-1; no D gene is confidently identified. This receptor was taken from a human donor who was either an allogeneic HSCT recipient or a stem cell or donor lymphocyte infusion donor (not recorded which). It is not recorded whose cells these are; they may come from a transplant donor. The sample consisted of blood, either unsorted or a sorted T cell fraction (not recorded which). The CDR3 corresponds to CASSLTGPGEAFF. The nucleotides read TGTGCCAGCAGTTTGACGGGTCCCGGGGAAGCTTTCTTT.